A selection of T cell receptor beta chains follows, all from one sample in a study of CD8+ T cells in alopecia areata. TCRdb's copy holds only in-frame clones and misses some; the assay was immunoSEQ multiplex PCR. The sample holds fewer than 90,000 clones, just over 50% seen once. Sequences were obtained from NKG2D-high CD8+ T cells sorted from blood. These TCRs come from a human donor with alopecia areata. Both conserved end residues are trimmed from each CDR3. A clone size is listed for some rows: how often the clone was seen (once, few, many), or a class if it is expanded.

cdr3_aa	j_call	v_call	clone_size
SVEDSLLYGYT	TRBJ1-2	TRBV29-1	NA
ASSLAETYEQY	TRBJ2-7	TRBV28	NA
ASSGSEGNQPQH	TRBJ1-5	TRBV10-2	few
SVLQGSHYGYT	TRBJ1-2	TRBV29-1	NA
ASTGVSTGELF	TRBJ2-2	TRBV5-1	NA
ASSGSQKADPGELF	TRBJ2-2	TRBV9	few
SVGGSGGHYNEQF	TRBJ2-1	TRBV29-1	few
ASSVDSSNQPQH	TRBJ1-5	TRBV5-1	NA
ASSPVDSTYEQY	TRBJ2-7	TRBV5-1	NA
ASSPPGTVQYEQY	TRBJ2-7	TRBV28	NA
AIPSGGPTGELF	TRBJ2-2	TRBV10-3	NA
ASSLVGMNTEAF	TRBJ1-1	TRBV28	NA
ASSFTSHEQF	TRBJ2-1	TRBV28	few
ASGLDRGMETQY	TRBJ2-5	TRBV27	NA
ASSSSSGIEQF	TRBJ2-1	TRBV7-9	few
ASSSSSGSGTGELF	TRBJ2-2	TRBV27	NA
SVSPGQGSTNYGYT	TRBJ1-2	TRBV29-1	NA
ASSYSRGWGQPQH	TRBJ1-5	TRBV6-6	NA
ASSRATEDTQY	TRBJ2-3	TRBV4-3	few
ASSHRLSTGELF	TRBJ2-2	TRBV11-3	NA
ASSQTSGGSNEQF	TRBJ2-1	TRBV4-1	NA
ASSRTGAETQY	TRBJ2-5	TRBV28	NA
AISGPGQGINEQY	TRBJ2-7	TRBV10-3	NA
ASSSDISSTDTQY	TRBJ2-3	TRBV7-8	few
SVDPGALNYGYT	TRBJ1-2	TRBV29-1	NA
ASSQVVVGRPYEQY	TRBJ2-7	TRBV4-1	NA
SVPSAANTEAF	TRBJ1-1	TRBV29-1	few
ASRPTDASYEQY	TRBJ2-7	TRBV27	NA
ATSDRIYGYT	TRBJ1-2	TRBV6-5	NA
ASSWDSSSYNEQF	TRBJ2-1	TRBV7-6	NA
ASTPGGNQPQH	TRBJ1-5	TRBV6-5	NA
SAAGGSSYEQY	TRBJ2-7	TRBV29-1	NA
ASSPTSAVQETQY	TRBJ2-5	TRBV4-1	NA
ASSQAYPGDLRQY	TRBJ2-7	TRBV4-3	NA
ASSPPSQPQH	TRBJ1-5	TRBV2	NA
ASSSGGGGASDEQY	TRBJ2-7	TRBV28	NA
ATPLKTTGYT	TRBJ1-2	TRBV2	NA
SVLSTGELF	TRBJ2-2	TRBV29-1	NA
ASRGGVLRSNTEAF	TRBJ1-1	TRBV2	NA
ASSHRGRTDTQY	TRBJ2-3	TRBV28	few
ASSYGVEQY	TRBJ2-7	TRBV5-6	NA
ASSLHLSYEQY	TRBJ2-7	TRBV27	NA
AISETLHYGYT	TRBJ1-2	TRBV10-3	few
ASSLGSEQF	TRBJ2-1	TRBV7-9	few
ASSIDSAYEQY	TRBJ2-7	TRBV19	NA
ASSLAGTETQY	TRBJ2-5	TRBV5-6	NA
ASTSRLAGDNEQF	TRBJ2-1	TRBV19	NA
ASSQEGDTQY	TRBJ2-3	TRBV5-4	few